This TCR beta chain appears in the sequencing data of a study of early T cells in non-severe SARS-CoV-2 infection. About the study: Alpha and beta chains were unpaired, from unsorted whole-blood bulk RNA.

Points on this clonotype: Its matching antigen is unknown.

Unique molecular identifiers were attached to individual cDNA molecules. TCRdb analysed the 5' RACE reads with MiXCR anew, one entry per CDR3 protein. Of 77,000 or so distinct CDR3 sequences listed, approximately 14% were seen once; the top ten hold roughly 4.3%. Notes on the study in general: The study's VDJdb matching favored anti-spike CD8 responses and missed private and CD4 specificities.

V lost 4 bases, J lost 4 bases, and 10 bases lay in between. This CDR3 comprises 13 residues. Germline V lookup: CDR1 LNHDA, CDR2 SQIVND (reference sequence). This chain joins TRBV19 and TRBJ1-2; D is ambiguous. The sample in question was whole blood, obtained at baseline. This clonotype was sampled from an adult who was a healthcare worker with PCR-confirmed SARS-CoV-2 infection or an uninfected control (not recorded which). CDR3 amino acids: CASSTMDLYGYTF. DNA of the CDR3: TGTGCCAGTAGTACCATGGACCTCTATGGCTACACCTTC.